The clone carrying this T cell receptor (beta chain) occurred once. As yet, its antigen is unknown. At one boundary the junction diverges from the germline segment, which might be a read error. The data originate from a study of blood T cells in healthy people across ages. Whole-study results and caveats: Naive T cell percentage and TCR beta diversity correlated strongly.

The use of a sample-barcoded 5' primer and a J-beta primer mix characterized a second PCR of roughly 7 to 11 cycles. TCRdb ran MiXCR on the 5' RACE reads and lists one entry per CDR3 protein. The sample lists more than 650,000 distinct CDR3 sequences; around a quarter were seen once. Germline loops: CDR1 DFQATT, CDR2 SNEGSKA (reference sequence). CDR3 size: 15 residues. The same sample was also studied in work on T cells of mothers and their children.

The J gene is TRBJ2-5, the V gene TRBV20-1, with 9 bases aligning to TRBD2. The sequence was obtained from a boy aged 5-17 years in good health. The source material was blood. The CDR3 sequence is CSARDLGLASEIQYF. CDR3 nucleotide sequence: TGCAGTGCTAGAGATCTCGGACTAGCGTCGGAGATCCAGTACTTC.